These T cell receptor beta chains were read from a single sample in a study of blood T cell repertoires in COVID-19. The data were produced by immunoSEQ multiplex PCR, yet TCRdb's version contains in-frame clones alone and is incomplete. The sample shows almost 200,000 clones, around 89% of them seen only once. The source material was PBMCs or T cells enriched from blood (not recorded which). The origin of the receptors is a young woman who had recovered from COVID-19. Both conserved end residues are part of each CDR3. A D gene is named only where the DNA matches it firmly. A clone size is listed for some rows: how often the clone was seen (once, few, many), or a class if it is expanded.

size,J,V,D,DNA,CDR3
NA,TRBJ2-2,TRBV10-3,TRBD2,TGTGCCATCAGCCCGGGACGGGAGGCGAACACCGGGGAGCTGTTTTTT,CAISPGREANTGELFF
NA,TRBJ2-7,TRBV27,TRBD1,TGTGCCAGCAGAGCGCCGGGACAGGGGTTCCACGAGCAGTACTTC,CASRAPGQGFHEQYF
few,TRBJ2-7,TRBV9,NA,TGTGCCAGCAGCGCCCAAGACACCTTCTCCTACGAGCAGTACTTC,CASSAQDTFSYEQYF
NA,TRBJ2-5,TRBV2,TRBD2,TGTGCCAGCCGACTAGCTCTGAGGGAGACCCAGTACTTC,CASRLALRETQYF
NA,TRBJ1-4,TRBV11-2,NA,TGTGCCAGCAGCTTAAATGGCGGGGATCGGAAACTGTTTTTT,CASSLNGGDRKLFF
NA,TRBJ1-2,TRBV27,NA,TGTGCCAGCAGTTACCGGGGTAACTATGGCTACACCTTC,CASSYRGNYGYTF
NA,TRBJ2-6,TRBV24-1,TRBD2,TGTGCCACCAGTGATGAAGGGAGCGGGGGAGCCCCTGGGGCCAACGTCCTGACTTTC,CATSDEGSGGAPGANVLTF
NA,TRBJ1-2,TRBV28,TRBD1,TGTGCCAGCAGTTTCCAATCGCCAGGACAGGGTTTGAATGGCTACACCTTC,CASSFQSPGQGLNGYTF
once,TRBJ2-2,TRBV27,NA,TGTGCCAGCAGTTTGTTAGGGGCCACGAACACCGGGGAGCTGTTTTTT,CASSLLGATNTGELFF
NA,TRBJ2-3,TRBV7-9,NA,TGTGCCAGCAGCTTCAAGCGGAGCACAGATACGCAGTATTTT,CASSFKRSTDTQYF
NA,TRBJ2-1,TRBV10-3,TRBD2,TGTGCCATCAGTGAGTCCTCTAGCGGGGGGGCTTATGAGCAGTTCTTC,CAISESSSGGAYEQFF
NA,TRBJ1-1,TRBV5-1,NA,TGCGCCAGCAGCTTGGGGGGCACAGGTAGTACTGAAGCTTTCTTT,CASSLGGTGSTEAFF
NA,TRBJ2-7,TRBV27,TRBD1,TGTGCCAGCAGTTCGGGACAGGTAGGCTCCTACGAGCAGTACTTC,CASSSGQVGSYEQYF
NA,TRBJ2-7,TRBV29-1,NA,TGCAGCGTTGTGGGGCTCGGTGTCTACGAGCAGTACTTC,CSVVGLGVYEQYF
NA,TRBJ2-5,TRBV12-3/TRBV12-4,NA,TGTGCCAGCAGTATAGTACAACAAGAGACCCAGTACTTC,CASSIVQQETQYF
NA,TRBJ1-2,TRBV18,TRBD1,TGTGCCAGCTCACCACCCGGGACAGGGGGGGGCTATGGCTACACCTTC,CASSPPGTGGGYGYTF
NA,TRBJ1-2,TRBV2,NA,TGTGCCAGCAGTGCAGGACTCTATGGCTACACCTTC,CASSAGLYGYTF
NA,TRBJ1-2,TRBV6-5,TRBD1,TGTGCCAGCAGTTACTCGACGCAGGGGGACTATGGCTACACCTTC,CASSYSTQGDYGYTF
NA,TRBJ2-1,TRBV28,TRBD1,TGTGCCAGCAGTTCCGGAGACAGGGGCCAGTTCTTC,CASSSGDRGQFF
NA,TRBJ1-1,TRBV20-1,NA,TGCAGTGCTAGTTCAGTGGCCAAAGAGAACACTGAAGCTTTCTTT,CSASSVAKENTEAFF
NA,TRBJ1-4,TRBV6-1,TRBD1,TGTGCCAGCAGTGAAGAGGTAGGACAGGGGAATGAAAAACTGTTTTTT,CASSEEVGQGNEKLFF